The source of this TCR beta chain is a study of blood T cells in healthy people across ages (dated by TCRdb to about 2015). As for the study more broadly: In model experiments, template switching captured about one uniquely barcoded TCR beta cDNA molecule for every two T cells. To track age-related changes in TCR beta repertoire diversity, the study relied on deep sequencing normalized with unique cDNA molecular identifiers. For two donors (one aged 18 to 30 and one aged 80 or older), the study analyzed two additional independent replicas of 1 million unique cDNA reads from the same blood draw. To avoid experimental bias, donors of different ages were distributed randomly across sequencing lanes. The donors were split into four age groups: young (average around 15 years), middle-aged (roughly 42), aged (62) and long-lived (approximately 80). Points the paper makes about the study in general: Observed TCR beta diversity per million T cells fell roughly linearly with age, and a significant reduction was already apparent by age roughly 41. Conclusive comparison of naive and antigen-experienced compartments was prevented by the profiling of bulk unsorted PBMCs. The long-lived group showed more naive CD4+ T cells, fewer expanded clones and increased TCR diversity than the aged group, suggesting age selection. Total diversity estimates from one million sequenced T cells were considered lower bounds and underestimates. The CMV infection status of donors was not known, potentially confounding age-related changes in expanded clonotypes. A strong correlation was found between observed TCR beta diversity and the percentage of naive T cells measured by flow cytometry.

Libraries were prepared through 5' RACE. The second PCR ran for roughly 7 to 12 cycles and used a J-beta primer mix along with a sample-barcoded 5' primer. Each TCR beta cDNA molecule received a unique molecular identifier from a template-switch 5' adaptor carrying 12 random nucleotides. Each sample yielded at least 3 million CDR3-containing paired-end reads. All of the RNA was converted into first-strand cDNA using the Mint cDNA synthesis kit, with a TRBC-specific oligonucleotide serving as the primer. Following uracil-DNA glycosylase treatment, all cDNA underwent a first 18-cycle PCR with the universal primers M1SS and BC2_uni_R. On the study's bioinformatics: Each sample was normalized by randomly selecting 1 million high-quality reads, each carrying a distinct molecular identifier. Instead of being binned into consensus sequences, reads that shared molecular identifiers were thrown out. MiTCR, run with a Q25 quality threshold and the strictest error-elimination algorithm, handled CDR3 identification, clonotype clustering and error correction. A nonparametric unseen species model with Euler transformation was used to estimate a lower bound on total TCR beta diversity. TCRdb reanalyzed the raw reads on its own, using fastp at Q25 for trimming and MiXCR for clone calling, and kept in-frame beta chains. All rows with the same CDR3 protein become a single entry with the most common DNA and genes. V and J calls and clone size were set by TCRdb, not the authors. This sample gives 1.8 million or so distinct CDR3 sequences in total; about 39% of them show up just once. In total, the top ten clones hold under 30% of the sample.

Including the terminal cysteine and phenylalanine, the CDR3 comprises 13 residues. CDR3 DNA only is kept here, 39 bases in frame from base 1. Reading the germline V gene gives CDR1 SQVTM and CDR2 ANQGSEA. To note about this clonotype: Its antigen is currently not known. It has no much larger one-base neighbor in the sample; base qualities were not kept.

The donors were roughly 38 Caucasian individuals from Russia, aged roughly 6 to 100 years, who were systemically healthy. Around 9.9 milliliters of peripheral blood were collected from each donor into EDTA-treated Vacutainer tubes. Ficoll-Paque density-gradient centrifugation was used to isolate PBMCs, with at least 6.5 million obtained per sample. Total RNA, at least 5.5 micrograms per sample, was extracted from PBMCs with Trizol reagent. For every donor, an aliquot of PBMCs went through flow cytometry to measure the percentages of naive CD45RAhigh/CD27high T cells. This chain joins TRBV29-1 to TRBJ2-1, with 8 bases matching TRBD1. This sequence originates from a human donor in good health. Sequencing input: blood. The bases are TGCGGCGCGAACAGGGGGTCAGGTGGTGAGCAGTTCTTC. This sequence encodes CGANRGSGGEQFF.